This TCR beta chain was recovered during a study of blood T cell repertoires in COVID-19. The V gene's germline CDR1 is KGHSH and CDR2 LQKENI. Deletions cut 3 bases from V and 7 bases from J, with 15 bases between. This CDR3 is built from 15 residues. Here immunoSEQ multiplex PCR was the method, and the copy in TCRdb shows in-frame clones only, minus some. The sample carries tens of thousands of clones, about nine tenths recorded once. The genes are TRBV18 and TRBJ1-4; TRBD1 might be the D (6 bases). What was sequenced was peripheral blood. This receptor was taken from a woman aged 45-59 years with active or convalescent COVID-19. CDR3 residues: CASSPVAGESEKLFF. CDR3 nucleotide sequence: TGTGCCAGCTCACCGGTGGCAGGGGAAAGTGAAAAACTGTTTTTT.